The 28 T cell receptor beta chains listed next were all sequenced from one sample in a study of tumor-infiltrating lymphocytes in primary liver carcinoma. Starting material for RNA and DNA co-extraction consisted of about 20-33 mg of unsorted bulk tissue. Total RNA (roughly 550 ng) served as template for TCR beta cDNA synthesis primed by a constant-region primer. A slightly modified ARM-PCR protocol with three nested multiplex PCR rounds produced these TCR beta libraries. Forward primers for TRBV1-TRBV30 and a C-beta reverse primer served the first two PCR rounds, at 10 cycles each. MiXCR, run by TCRdb on the multiplex PCR reads, gives a single entry per CDR3 protein. The data contain roughly 20,000 distinct CDR3 sequences, almost 80% of them seen just once; the ten biggest clones take up roughly 40%. Sequences were obtained from liver tumor tissue from sampling region 4. The subset denotes: tumor region T4, right-lateral pole. All receptors come from a woman in her 30s with primary liver carcinoma and hepatitis B virus infection.

Concerning this clonotype itself: The junction does not match germline at one end; this may be a read error. The rearrangement links TRBV5-1 to TRBJ2-2, with D possibly TRBD1 on 6 matching bases. Germline CDR1 SGHRS, CDR2 YFSETQ. CDR3 length: 17 amino acids. CDR3 sequence reads: CASSLGHRDKDTGELFF. CDR3 nucleotides: TGTGCCAGCAGCTTGGGGCACAGGGACAAGGACACCGGGGAGCTGTTTTTT.

A single count supports this clonotype. The chain has TRBV11-2 and TRBJ2-1, with D perhaps TRBD2 (5 bases). Trimming removed 5 bases from V and 0 bases from J, with 11 bases in between. This CDR3 is 15 amino acids long. The germline gives CDR1 SGHAT, CDR2 FQNNGV. The CDR3 nucleotides read TGTGCCAGCAGCCTCGGGATTAACTCCTACAATGAGCAGTTCTTC. Translating it yields CASSLGINSYNEQFF.

In regard to this clonotype: An end of the junction does not agree with germline; a read error may underlie this. This chain connects TRBV10-3 to TRBJ2-5; D is unclear. This CDR3 is built from 15 residues. From germline, CDR1 is ENHRY and CDR2 SYGVKD. The CDR3 loop is CTISESATRKGTQYF. The CDR3 DNA is TGTACCATCAGTGAGTCGGCTACCAGAAAAGGTACCCAGTACTTC.

The rearrangement links TRBV4-3 to TRBJ1-2; D might be TRBD1 (6 bases). This CDR3 is built from 19 residues. V was shortened by 1 base and J by 0 bases, with 21 bases between the two germline ends. CDR1 and CDR2 from the germline V gene are LGHNA and YSLEER. CDR3 sequence (DNA): TGCGCCAGCAGCCAAGGCGAAGGAAGGGGGACCGCTACTAACTATGGCTACACCTTC. Translated, it gives CASSQGEGRGTATNYGYTF.

To note about this clonotype: The final CDR3 position lacks the conserved phenylalanine or tryptophan, pointing to a likely read error. This rearrangement joins TRBV6-5 to TRBJ2-5, with 10 bases lining up with TRBD1. The length of the CDR3 is 13 residues. The germline CDR1 and CDR2 sequences are MNHEY and SVGAGI. The CDR3: CASSTDRGQTQYL. Written as DNA, the CDR3 is TGCGCCAGCAGTACCGACAGGGGGCAGACCCAGTACCTC.

Details on this clonotype: Since no conserved phenylalanine or tryptophan closes the CDR3, a read error is the likely cause. The chain joins TRBV4-3 to TRBJ2-1; a weak D match, TRBD2 (6 bases). The CDR3 has 16 residues. Germline CDR1 is LGHNA and CDR2 is YSLEER. The CDR3 DNA sequence: TGTGCCAGCAGCCAAGATGCGGGAAGCTCATACAATGAGCAGTTCTTA. Its translation is CASSQDAGSSYNEQFL.

Comments on this clonotype: Just one base apart from a much larger clone, this may be a read error. The chain carries TRBV6-1 and TRBJ1-4, with 7 positions matching TRBD1. Germline V lookup: CDR1 MNHNS, CDR2 SASEGT. This CDR3 has 14 residues. The CDR3 coding sequence is TGTGCCAGCAGTCCCCGGACAGGCGGTGAAAAACTGTCTTTT. Translating gives CASSPRTGGEKLSF.

With respect to this clonotype: Relative to the germline gene, one junction end is altered; a read error may explain this. The chain links TRBV4-3 to TRBJ2-7, with a weak D call TRBD1 (5 bases). The CDR3 has 15 amino acids. CDR1 is LGHNA, CDR2 YSLEER, per germline. This chain's CDR3 is CASSQDQWTRREQYF. In nucleotides, the CDR3 is TGCGCAAGCAGCCAAGATCAATGGACAAGGCGGGAGCAGTACTTC.

As to this clonotype: The junction departs from the called germline gene at one end, perhaps through a read error. The chain joins TRBV5-4 to TRBJ2-3; perhaps TRBD1 as D (5 bases). CDR3 length equals 17 residues. CDR1 and CDR2 from the germline V gene are SGHNT and YYREEE (reference sequence). The CDR3 loop is CASSIGGHPPLTDTQYF. In DNA form, the CDR3 reads TGCGCCAGCAGCATAGGCGGACACCCTCCACTCACAGATACGCAGTATTTT.

The genes are TRBV5-1 and TRBJ2-1; D is unresolved. CDR1 SGHRS and CDR2 YFSETQ come from the germline V gene. The CDR3 runs to 16 residues. The V and J ends lost 4 bases and 4 bases respectively, with 18 bases between them. Written as DNA, the CDR3 is TGCGCCAGCAGCCCTCTTGGCATCGGCTCTTACAATGAGCAGTTCTTC. It translates to CASSPLGIGSYNEQFF.

The V and J genes are TRBV6-1 and TRBJ1-6; TRBD1 might be the D (5 bases). This CDR3 is built from 15 residues. With 2 bases removed from V and 16 bases from J, the gap between germline ends came to 21 bases. Germline V gene data show CDR1 as MNHNS and CDR2 as SASEGT. The DNA for the CDR3 is TGTGCCAGCAGTGAACAGGGTGATAGCGGTTCAAATCTCCACTTT. Residues: CASSEQGDSGSNLHF.

About this clonotype: Since no conserved phenylalanine or tryptophan closes the CDR3, a read error is the likely cause. This rearrangement joins TRBV11-2 to TRBJ2-1; 7 nucleotides match TRBD2. Germline-derived CDR1 and CDR2 are SGHAT and FQNNGV. This CDR3 has 14 amino acids. The CDR3 DNA reads TGTGCCAGTAGCCTCGGGGGGACGTGGAATGAACAGTTCTTA. Translated, it gives CASSLGGTWNEQFL.

The CDR3 region is CASSQRFLVLKSNYGNTF. CDR3 DNA sequence: TGTGCCAGCAGTCAACGGTTCCTGGTCCTTAAATCTAACTATGGCAATACCTTC. The V gene is TRBV6-1, the J gene TRBJ1-2; no firm D call. Looked up from germline, CDR1 is MNHNS and CDR2 is SASEGT. The CDR3 is 18 residues long. Trimming removed 5 bases at V and 14 bases at J, with 36 bases between.

About this clonotype: An end of the junction does not agree with germline; a read error may underlie this. This rearrangement joins TRBV28 to TRBJ2-3; 7 bases line up with TRBD1. The CDR3 runs to 17 residues. Germline loops: CDR1 MDHEN, CDR2 SYDVKM. The CDR3 sequence is CVSSFAKQGRLTDTQYF. The CDR3 bases are TGTGTCAGCAGTTTCGCGAAACAGGGGCGATTGACAGATACGCAGTATTTT. The full variable domain, completed using reference TRBV28 and TRBJ2-3, is DVKVTQSSRYLVKRTGEKVFLECVQDMDHENMFWYRQDPGLGLRLIYFSYDVKMKEKGDIPEGYSVSREKKERFSLILESASTNQTSMYLCVSSFAKQGRLTDTQYFGPGTRLTVL.

This clonotype was observed once. CDR3: CASSQDLTPRDRMGIEQYF. In DNA, the CDR3 is TGTGCCAGCAGCCAAGACCTTACACCCCGGGACAGGATGGGGATCGAGCAGTACTTC. This sequence joins TRBV14 and TRBJ2-1; TRBD1 aligns across 8 bases. The J call may be wrong; the DNA end is better matched by TRBJ2-7. The CDR3 covers 19 residues. In germline, CDR1 is SGHDN, CDR2 FVKESK.

On this clonotype: The junction and the germline gene differ at one end; a read error may be behind it. The chain employs TRBV28 and TRBJ2-7, with a possible D match to TRBD1 (5 bases). Germline CDR1 and CDR2: MDHEN and SYDVKM. The CDR3 is made up of 13 amino acids. CDR3 in amino acids: CVSSLGVVYEQYF. The CDR3 DNA is TGTGTCAGCAGTTTAGGGGTAGTCTACGAGCAGTACTTC.

A remark on this clonotype: Germline is not matched at one junction end, which may reflect a read error. The chain recombines TRBV11-3 with TRBJ2-3, with a possible D match to TRBD1 (5 bases). The CDR3 spans 15 residues. CDR1 and CDR2 (germline): SGHNT, YENEEA. The DNA for the CDR3 is TGTGCCAGCAGCTTATCCGGAAAGGGGCAAGATACGCAGCATTTC. It is translated as CASSLSGKGQDTQHF.

This clonotype has more than one count but fewer than ten. The junction differs from germline at one of its ends, possibly a read error. The V gene is TRBV4-3, the J gene TRBJ2-7, with TRBD1 identical over 8 bases. The germline V gene has CDR1 LGHNA and CDR2 YSLEER. This CDR3 has 15 amino acids. The CDR3 protein is CAGSQDRWTGREQYF. The DNA of the CDR3 is TGCGCCGGCAGCCAAGACCGATGGACAGGGCGGGAACAGTACTTC.

A remark on this clonotype: Likely a read error: the CDR3 ends without its conserved phenylalanine or tryptophan. It is unclear where the CDR3 begins or ends on the DNA, so no DNA is shown, and the CDR3 is as TCRdb lists it. The rearrangement links TRBV6-5 to TRBJ2-2; the table gives TRBD1 as D, unverified against the DNA. The germline V gene encodes CDR1 MNHEY and CDR2 SVGAGI. The CDR3 is 15 amino acids long, termini counted. CDR3: CASSPRTGFTGSRFL.

This clonotype was counted ten times or more. The chain employs TRBV7-2 and TRBJ2-5; D is perhaps TRBD2 (6 bases). V lost 0 bases, J lost 5 bases, and 10 bases lay in between. CDR3 length equals 14 residues. The germline V gene encodes CDR1 SGHTA and CDR2 FQGNSA. CDR3 nucleotide sequence: TGTGCCAGCAGCTTAGCGGGGAGGTCTGAGACCCAGTACTTC. The encoded protein is CASSLAGRSETQYF.

The chain couples TRBV11-2 to TRBJ2-4, with 9 bases matching TRBD1. The germline V gene has CDR1 SGHAT and CDR2 FQNNGV. V dropped 2 bases and J dropped 6; count of bases not matched to a gene: 8. The CDR3 is 16 amino acids. CDR3 nucleotide sequence: TGTGCCAGCAGCTTAATGAGTCGGGACAGGGCAAACATTCAGTACTTC. It specifies CASSLMSRDRANIQYF.

As for this clonotype: The CDR3 end shows no conserved phenylalanine or tryptophan, and so a read error is likely. V usage is TRBV4-3 and J usage is TRBJ2-1, with D uncertain. This CDR3 is 14 amino acids long. In germline, CDR1 is LGHNA, CDR2 YSLEER. The CDR3 DNA reads TGCGCGAGCAGGCACACAGAGTTGGTCAATGAGCAGTTCCTC. Translating gives CASRHTELVNEQFL.

This chain joins TRBV28 and TRBJ2-1, with D perhaps TRBD1 or TRBD2 (5 bases each). This CDR3 region has 16 residues. Germline loops: CDR1 MDHEN, CDR2 SYDVKM. Between the trimmed V and J ends, which lost 2 bases and 15 bases, there was a span of 26 bases. The chain's CDR3 is CASSLDSGIDPTGPFF. In DNA form, the CDR3 reads TGTGCCAGCAGTTTAGATTCGGGAATTGACCCCACGGGACCGTTCTTC.

In regard to this clonotype: Relative to the germline gene, one junction end is altered; a read error may explain this. The chain combines TRBV6-5 with TRBJ2-5; 10 bases are shared with TRBD1. CDR3 length: 13 amino acids. Germline V gives CDR1 MNHEY, CDR2 SVGAGI. Written as DNA, the CDR3 is TGTGGCAGCAGTACCGACAGGGGGCTGATACAGTACTTC. Translating gives CGSSTDRGLIQYF.

This clonotype was detected only once. This chain uses TRBV12-3 or TRBV12-4 with TRBJ2-1; D may be TRBD2 (6 bases). V was shortened by 6 bases and J by 6 bases, with 21 bases between the two germline ends. This CDR3 comprises 16 residues. CDR3 sequence reads: CASSPFGIVGGNEQFF. For the CDR3, the DNA is TGTGCCAGCAGCCCCTTCGGAATAGTGGGGGGCAATGAGCAGTTCTTC.

The table lists this clonotype with many counts. J is TRBJ2-1 and V is TRBV21-1; the DNA was not compared with TRBD2, the D call given in the table. TRBV21-1 is labeled a pseudogene. CDR3 length: 17 amino acids. Here the CDR3 DNA reads TGTGCCAGCAGCATCGAAACTAGCGGGAGTATATACAATGAGCAGTTCTTC. It is translated as CASSIETSGSIYNEQFF.

As regards this clonotype: The germline gene is not matched at one end of the junction; a read error may be the cause. CDR3 sequence (DNA): TGCCCCAGCAGTGGGGAAGTCTTCGGTGAGCTGTTCTTC. Its translation: CPSSGEVFGELFF. The rearrangement links TRBV6-1 to TRBJ2-1; D is ambiguous. Looked up from germline, CDR1 is MNHNS and CDR2 is SASEGT. This CDR3 spans 13 amino acids.

CDR3 in DNA: TGCAGTACACCCCGGACTATCGGAAGATACGAGCAGTACTTC. Translating gives CSTPRTIGRYEQYF. The chain couples TRBV20-1 to TRBJ2-7; the D gene is possibly TRBD2 (6 bases). V dropped 8 bases and J dropped 4 bases, with 21 bases sitting between them. This CDR3 has 14 residues. CDR1 DFQATT and CDR2 SNEGSKA come from the germline V gene (reference sequence).